These 30 T cell receptor beta chains share one sample of origin, sequenced in a study of shared clonotypes between healthy human individuals. Assay used: immunoSEQ multiplex PCR; TCRdb lists only in-frame clones, some missing. The data show 1.5 million to 2.5 million clones, with about 95% seen just once and less than 1.5% held by the top ten. Naive CD8 cells lacked CD45RO and underwent positive selection for CCR7, leaving out terminally differentiated effector memory CD45RA+ cells. Specimen: naive CD8+ T cells sorted from blood. Receptor source: a man aged 18 to 35 in good health.

J is TRBJ2-3 and V is TRBV6-1; no clear D. The CDR3 covers 17 residues. The germline V gene encodes CDR1 MNHNS and CDR2 SASEGT. The V end lost 3 bases, the J end lost 2 bases, and 18 bases lay between the germline ends. This CDR3 is CASSDEYPGFTTDTQYF. In DNA, the CDR3 is TGTGCCAGCAGTGATGAGTATCCGGGTTTCACCACAGATACGCAGTATTTT.

The rearrangement links TRBV7-9 to TRBJ2-7; D not resolved. V was shortened by 5 bases and J by 3 bases, with 11 bases between the two germline ends. The CDR3 has 13 residues. Germline V lookup: CDR1 SEHNR, CDR2 FQNEAQ (reference sequence). CDR3 residues: CASSARTGYEQYF. The CDR3 nucleotides are TGTGCCAGCAGCGCCAGGACGGGCTACGAGCAGTACTTC.

This chain uses TRBV29-1 with TRBJ2-7, with 7 nucleotides matching TRBD1. The CDR3 is 14 residues long. Germline V gives CDR1 SQVTM, CDR2 ANQGSEA. V dropped 3 bases and J dropped 1; count of bases not matched to a gene: 6. CDR3 sequence (DNA): TGCAGCGTTGACTCCGGGACAGCTTCCTACGAGCAGTACTTC. Its translation is CSVDSGTASYEQYF.

V and J are TRBV6-5 and TRBJ2-1, with D uncertain. V shed 10 bases and J shed 2 bases, with 9 bases lying between them. Germline CDR1 is MNHEY and CDR2 is SVGAGI. The CDR3 covers 12 residues. CDR3 nucleotide sequence: TGTGCCACTTCCCCTCCCTACAATGAGCAGTTCTTC. It translates to CATSPPYNEQFF.

The chain has TRBV5-1 and TRBJ2-3, with D perhaps TRBD1 or TRBD2 (5 bases each). The CDR3 has 18 residues. The V gene lost 2 bases and the J gene lost 3 bases, with 22 bases spanning the gap. The germline CDR1 and CDR2 sequences are SGHRS and YFSETQ. CDR3 loop: CASSFSLIGTEGTDTQYF. The CDR3 DNA is TGCGCCAGCAGCTTTTCATTAATTGGGACCGAAGGGACAGATACGCAGTATTTT.

The chain links TRBV19 to TRBJ1-1, with D unclear. CDR1 is LNHDA, CDR2 SQIVND, per germline (reference sequence). Trimming pared 3 bases from V and 5 bases from J, leaving 13 bases between. This CDR3 is 14 amino acids long. CDR3 region: CASSIVDGWTEAFF. The CDR3, as DNA: TGTGCCAGTAGTATTGTCGACGGTTGGACTGAAGCTTTCTTT.

The chain links TRBV28 to TRBJ1-2; TRBD1 matches 9 bases. This CDR3 has 15 amino acids. Germline-derived CDR1 and CDR2 are MDHEN and SYDVKM. The J segment lost 3 bases and the V segment lost 6 bases, leaving 8 bases of the junction unmatched. CDR3 loop: CASSFTGQGDYGYTF. The CDR3 coding sequence is TGTGCCAGCAGCTTCACGGGACAGGGAGACTATGGCTACACCTTC.

The chain employs TRBV2 and TRBJ2-7; tentative D call: TRBD1 (6 bases). From germline, CDR1 is SNHLY and CDR2 FYNNEI. Between the trimmed V and J ends, which lost 7 bases and 4 bases, there was a span of 14 bases. The CDR3 has 13 residues. The CDR3 reads CASTGPGDYEQYF. In nucleotides, the CDR3 is TGTGCCAGCACGGGTCCAGGGGATTACGAGCAGTACTTC.

The chain links TRBV7-8 to TRBJ2-7; no firm D call. The CDR3 spans 12 residues. CDR1 SGHVS and CDR2 FQNEAQ come from the germline V gene. V was clipped by 5 bases and J by 2 bases, with 7 bases between them. The CDR3 DNA is TGTGCCAGCAGCCCCAAGGCCTACGAGCAGTACTTC. Protein sequence: CASSPKAYEQYF.

This chain connects TRBV13 to TRBJ2-5; D is unclear. The germline CDR1 and CDR2 sequences are PRHDT and FYEKMQ (reference sequence). The CDR3 is 13 amino acids. The V gene lost 4 bases and the J gene lost 1 base, with 7 bases spanning the gap. DNA of the CDR3: TGTGCCAGCAGCTCCGACTCCCAAGAGACCCAGTACTTC. Protein product: CASSSDSQETQYF.

The J gene is TRBJ2-1, the V gene TRBV15; D gene ambiguous. Germline assignment: CDR1 LNHNV and CDR2 YYDKDF (reference sequence). The V and J ends lost 0 bases and 7 bases respectively, with 7 bases between them. The CDR3 has 13 residues. DNA of the CDR3: TGTGCCACCAGCAGAGATCCCGTAAATGAGCAGTTCTTC. As protein: CATSRDPVNEQFF.

The chain employs TRBV13 and TRBJ2-1, with D perhaps given as TRBD1 or TRBD2 (5 bases each). The V gene lost 5 bases and the J gene lost 2 bases, with 16 bases spanning the gap. The CDR3 extends over 16 amino acids. The germline gives CDR1 PRHDT, CDR2 FYEKMQ (reference sequence). The chain's CDR3 is CASSLSPRGPYNEQFF. CDR3 nucleotides: TGTGCCAGCAGCCTTAGCCCACGGGGCCCCTACAATGAGCAGTTCTTC.

Comment on this clone: Within the sample, other DNA sequences also encode this same CDR3. V gene TRBV5-6 combines with J gene TRBJ2-7, with no clear D. CDR1 is SGHDT, CDR2 YYEEEE, per germline. V lost 3 bases, J lost 3 bases, and 4 bases lay in between. The CDR3 length is 11 residues. The CDR3 sequence: CASSSSYEQYF. The CDR3 DNA follows: TGTGCCAGCAGCTCCAGCTACGAGCAGTACTTC. Full variable domain (remainder filled in from reference TRBV5-6 and TRBJ2-7): DAGVTQSPTHLIKTRGQQVTLRCSPKSGHDTVSWYQQALGQGPQFIFQYYEEEERQRGNFPDRFSGHQFPNYSSELNVNALLLGDSALYLCASSSSYEQYFGPGTRLTVT.

V usage is TRBV4-1 and J usage is TRBJ1-5, with D maybe TRBD1 (6 bases). The CDR3 length is 14 residues. CDR1 is MGHRA, CDR2 YSYEKL, per germline. The V gene lost 4 bases and the J gene lost 6 bases, with 13 bases spanning the gap. CDR3 loop: CASSPRAGVQPQHF. The CDR3 region has the DNA TGCGCCAGCAGCCCGCGAGCAGGGGTTCAGCCCCAGCATTTT.

For this clone: This sample includes further DNA sequences coding for the same CDR3. V and J are TRBV4-1 and TRBJ2-7, with D uncertain. The germline gives CDR1 MGHRA, CDR2 YSYEKL. Trimming left V 0 bases short and J 1 base short, with 4 bases between. This CDR3 comprises 13 residues. The CDR3 DNA sequence: TGCGCCAGCAGCCAAGATAGATCCTACGAGCAGTACTTC. It is translated as CASSQDRSYEQYF.

Worth noting for this clone: Other DNA sequences from this sample encode an identical CDR3 as well. This chain joins TRBV27 and TRBJ2-7, with a tentative D call TRBD2 (5 bases). The V end lost 5 bases, the J end lost 1 base, and 6 bases lay between the germline ends. Germline-derived CDR1 and CDR2 are MNHEY and SMNVEV (reference sequence). This CDR3 spans 12 amino acids. The DNA for the CDR3 is TGTGCCAGCAGTCCGGGATCCTACGAGCAGTACTTC. The encoded protein is CASSPGSYEQYF.

J is TRBJ2-7 and V is TRBV19; D gene ambiguous. This CDR3 has 14 residues. V was cut by 0 bases and J by 7 bases, with 13 bases left in between. Germline lookup yields CDR1 LNHDA and CDR2 SQIVND (reference sequence). As DNA, the CDR3 is TGTGCCAGTAGTATAGAGGGGTCCACTCGGGAGCAGTACTTC. This sequence encodes CASSIEGSTREQYF.

CDR3 residues: CASSLGPWVSGGAYEQYF. In DNA form, the CDR3 reads TGTGCCAGCAGCTTGGGCCCGTGGGTTAGCGGGGGGGCCTACGAGCAGTACTTC. The J gene is TRBJ2-7, the V gene TRBV5-4, with 11 nucleotides matching TRBD2. With 0 bases clipped from V and 2 bases from J, the junction kept 10 bases outside the gene matches. CDR1 and CDR2 (germline): SGHNT, YYREEE (reference sequence). The length of the CDR3 is 18 residues.

This clone turned up a few times. This sequence joins TRBV19 and TRBJ1-4; no definite D call. This CDR3 spans 15 amino acids. V was trimmed by 5 bases and J by 0 bases, leaving 10 bases between them. Looked up from germline, CDR1 is LNHDA and CDR2 is SQIVND (reference sequence). This CDR3 is CASSLPATTNEKLFF. CDR3 DNA sequence: TGTGCCAGTAGTCTGCCGGCTACAACTAATGAAAAACTGTTTTTT.

The chain has TRBV5-1 and TRBJ1-2; 8 nucleotides agree with TRBD1. CDR1 is SGHRS and CDR2 is YFSETQ in the germline V gene. V was pared by 4 bases and J by 8 bases, with 4 bases of the junction left unmatched. The CDR3 has 12 amino acids. CDR3 loop: CASSPDRAGYTF. CDR3 coding DNA: TGCGCCAGCAGCCCGGACAGGGCGGGCTACACCTTC.

The rearrangement links TRBV18 to TRBJ1-2, with a tentative D call TRBD1 (6 bases). The CDR3 has 15 amino acids. Trimming removed 3 bases at V and 7 bases at J, with 18 bases between. Germline CDR1 and CDR2: KGHSH and LQKENI. The CDR3 nucleotides are TGTGCCAGCTCACCCCAGTTAGAGGACAGAAGTGGCTACACCTTC. Its protein product is CASSPQLEDRSGYTF.

This chain connects TRBV7-9 to TRBJ2-7, with D tentatively TRBD1 or TRBD2 (5 bases each). Trimming left V 5 bases short and J 2 bases short, with 13 bases between. Per germline, CDR1 SEHNR and CDR2 FQNEAQ (reference sequence). The CDR3 length is 14 residues. This CDR3 reads CASSPGTAAYEQYF. In nucleotides, the CDR3 is TGTGCCAGCAGCCCAGGGACGGCGGCCTACGAGCAGTACTTC.

The CDR3, as DNA: TGTGCCAGCAGCTTAAGGGAGGGACTAGCGGCACTCCCCGGCTACGAGCAGTACTTC. Its translation: CASSLREGLAALPGYEQYF. The V and J genes are TRBV7-6 and TRBJ2-7, with 11 bases identical to TRBD2. Germline-derived CDR1 and CDR2 are SGHVS and FNYEAQ. J gave up 3 bases and V 2 bases, and 15 bases lay outside the gene matches. The CDR3 covers 19 residues.

The chain combines TRBV5-8 with TRBJ1-2, with D tentatively TRBD1 (5 bases). Trimming left V 2 bases short and J 4 bases short, with 12 bases between. CDR1 SGHTS and CDR2 YDEGEE come from the germline V gene. This CDR3 spans 14 amino acids. The CDR3 nucleotides read TGTGCCAGCAGCTTCCCGGGGGGAACCTATGGCTACACCTTC. Its translation is CASSFPGGTYGYTF. The variable domain in full, completed from reference TRBV5-8 and TRBJ1-2, reads EAGVTQSPTHLIKTRGQQATLRCSPISGHTSVYWYQQALGLGLQFLLWYDEGEERNRGNFPPRFSGRQFPNYSSELNVNALELEDSALYLCASSFPGGTYGYTFGSGTRLTVV.

The DNA of the CDR3 is TGTGCCAGCAGCCCCACCCCCCGAGGGGACTACGAGCAGTACTTC. This encodes CASSPTPRGDYEQYF. J is TRBJ2-7 and V is TRBV5-6; D may be TRBD1 or TRBD2 (5 bases each). Trimming took 4 bases from V and 3 from J, leaving 17 bases between them. The CDR3 is made up of 15 amino acids. Germline values: CDR1 SGHDT, CDR2 YYEEEE.

V usage is TRBV28 and J usage is TRBJ1-4; D perhaps matches TRBD1 (6 bases). The CDR3 is made up of 14 amino acids. Germline CDR1 is MDHEN and CDR2 is SYDVKM. The ends were cut back, 7 bases at V and 8 bases at J, with 17 bases in the middle. The CDR3 region has the DNA TGTGCCAGCACCTCCGAAACAGGGTACGAAAAACTGTTTTTT. Its translation is CASTSETGYEKLFF.

The chain's CDR3 is CASNTGRTDTQYF. The CDR3 DNA is TGTGCCAGCAATACAGGGCGCACAGATACGCAGTATTTT. The chain employs TRBV5-4 and TRBJ2-3; a weak D match, TRBD1 (6 bases). From germline, CDR1 is SGHNT and CDR2 YYREEE (reference sequence). This CDR3 contains 13 residues. Deletions cut 6 bases from V and 1 base from J, with 9 bases between.

The V and J genes are TRBV7-2 and TRBJ2-7; TRBD2 might be the D (5 bases). Trimming removed 7 bases from V and 3 bases from J, with 13 bases in between. Germline V gene lookup returns CDR1 SGHTA and CDR2 FQGNSA. The CDR3 runs 13 residues. CDR3 region: CASTLAGNYEQYF. CDR3 nucleotides: TGTGCCAGCACGCTAGCAGGCAACTACGAGCAGTACTTC.

The chain couples TRBV2 to TRBJ2-7; D is uncertain. This CDR3 is 16 amino acids long. V dropped 3 bases and J dropped 0 bases, with 15 bases sitting between them. CDR1 and CDR2 (germline): SNHLY, FYNNEI. The CDR3 region has the DNA TGTGCCAGCAGTGATGGCCGGACCTCCCCCTCCTACGAGCAGTACTTC. It encodes CASSDGRTSPSYEQYF.

The CDR3 nucleotides are TGTGCCAGCAGCTTGGAATCCGACTGGAATCAGCCCCAGCATTTT. It codes for CASSLESDWNQPQHF. V is TRBV5-6 and J is TRBJ1-5; D remains ambiguous. The ends were cut back, 0 bases at V and 4 bases at J, with 11 bases in the middle. The CDR3 is made up of 15 amino acids. Germline V lookup: CDR1 SGHDT, CDR2 YYEEEE. The full variable domain, in which reference TRBV5-6 and TRBJ1-5 provide the parts outside the CDR3, is DAGVTQSPTHLIKTRGQQVTLRCSPKSGHDTVSWYQQALGQGPQFIFQYYEEEERQRGNFPDRFSGHQFPNYSSELNVNALLLGDSALYLCASSLESDWNQPQHFGDGTRLSIL.